Listed below are T cell receptor beta chains from one sample, sequenced in a study of molecular identifiers for immune sequencing clone quantification. TCRdb fed the PCR reads into MiXCR, producing one record per CDR3 protein. The sample comprises under 600,000 distinct CDR3 sequences, about 25% of which are singletons, and just over 0.75% rests with the top ten. Material for sequencing was naive CD8+ T cells from blood, with Jurkat cell RNA spiked in. The receptors originated from a human donor in good health. Some libraries in this study had Jurkat cell RNA spiked in. CDR3s include the opening cysteine and the closing phenylalanine or tryptophan. The D gene is left open where the match is weak. The size of a clone is reported for some rows only, either as once, few or many, or as a class for expanded clones.

d_gene	v_gene	j_gene	abundance	CDR3nt	CDR3aa
TRBD2	TRBV6-2/TRBV6-3	TRBJ2-5	many	TGTGCCAGCAGTTACGGTCTAGCGGGGGGTGCAGAGACCCAGTACTTC	CASSYGLAGGAETQYF
.	TRBV5-6	TRBJ1-5	.	TGTGCCAGCAGCTTACTTGGGGGCAGAGGCAATCAGCCCCAGCATTTT	CASSLLGGRGNQPQHF
TRBD1	TRBV12-3/TRBV12-4	TRBJ2-6	many	TGTGCCAGCAGCAAGGATAGGGGACAGGGTCCCGACCCTGGGGCCAACGTCCTGACTTTC	CASSKDRGQGPDPGANVLTF
.	TRBV29-1	TRBJ1-1	.	TGCAGCGTCGTCGGCCGGGCAGACACTGAAGCTTTCTTT	CSVVGRADTEAFF
.	TRBV6-5	TRBJ1-5	many	TGTGCCAGCAGTTACTCGATCGGCAGCAATCAGCCCCAGCATTTT	CASSYSIGSNQPQHF
.	TRBV4-1	TRBJ2-1	many	TGCGCCAGCAGCCAAGGGGCGGTTAATGAGCAGTTCTTC	CASSQGAVNEQFF
.	TRBV27	TRBJ2-3	many	TGTGCCAGCAGTTTAATCTTTTCCACAGATACGCAGTATTTT	CASSLIFSTDTQYF
.	TRBV4-2	TRBJ1-5	many	TGTGCCAGCAGCCCCCAACCGGGGGGCAGTAATCAGCCCCAGCATTTT	CASSPQPGGSNQPQHF
.	TRBV4-3	TRBJ2-7	few	TGCGCCAGCAGCCTCGATTTCGACAGGGAGGCCTACGAGCAGTACTTC	CASSLDFDREAYEQYF
.	TRBV6-1	TRBJ1-5	few	TGTGCCAGCAGTGAACAAACGAATAGCAATCAGCCCCAGCATTTT	CASSEQTNSNQPQHF
.	TRBV20-1	TRBJ2-7	many	TGCAGTGCTAGATGGACCTACGAGCAGTACTTC	CSARWTYEQYF
TRBD1	TRBV4-1	TRBJ1-1	few	TGCGCCAGCAGCCAAGATCAGGGGGGCCTAAACACTGAAGCTTTCTTT	CASSQDQGGLNTEAFF
TRBD1	TRBV27	TRBJ1-5	.	TGTGTCAGCAGTTTGGGGACAGGGAATCAGCCCCAGCATTTT	CVSSLGTGNQPQHF
TRBD2	TRBV5-1	TRBJ2-3	.	TGCGCCAGCAGCTTGGTTGGGACTACGATCACAGATACGCAGTATTTT	CASSLVGTTITDTQYF
.	TRBV4-2	TRBJ2-7	many	TGTGCCAGCAGCCGCGACGTTTTACAGGATAAGGGCTACGAGCAGTACTTC	CASSRDVLQDKGYEQYF
.	TRBV9	TRBJ2-7	many	TGTGCCAGCAGTGGATCGGGGTACGAGCAGTACTTC	CASSGSGYEQYF
.	TRBV12-5	TRBJ2-7	.	TGTGCTAGTGGTTTGAAGTACTTC	CASGLKYF
TRBD1	TRBV12-3/TRBV12-4	TRBJ2-3	many	TGTGCCAGCAGCAAACAGGGGAAAGTCACAGATACGCAGTATTTT	CASSKQGKVTDTQYF
.	TRBV27	TRBJ2-2	few	TGTGCCAGCAGTCAAGGGACAACGAACACCGGGGAGCTGTTTTTT	CASSQGTTNTGELFF
TRBD2	TRBV30	TRBJ2-7	few	TGTGCCTGGAGTATAGCGGGAGTGGGAGAGCAGTACTTC	CAWSIAGVGEQYF
.	TRBV19	TRBJ2-1	.	TGTGCCAGTAGTATAGTACCAGGACAAGGGGTTGAGCAGTTCTTC	CASSIVPGQGVEQFF
TRBD1	TRBV6-5	TRBJ2-7	.	TGTGCCAGCAGTTTATCAGGGGACAGGGGCGAGCAGTACTTC	CASSLSGDRGEQYF
.	TRBV7-9	TRBJ1-1	many	TGTGCCAGCAGCCCCGTCTTGCCGGGCACTGAAGCTTTCTTT	CASSPVLPGTEAFF
TRBD1	TRBV28	TRBJ1-1	few	TGTGCCAGCAAACAGGGGGCGAGCGCTGAAGCTTTCTTT	CASKQGASAEAFF
.	TRBV28	TRBJ1-4	many	TGTGCCAGCAGCCCCAGCGAAAAACTGTTTTTT	CASSPSEKLFF
.	TRBV4-1	TRBJ2-7	many	TGCGCCAGCAGCCAAGAGAGACAGAGCTCCTACGAGCAGTACTTC	CASSQERQSSYEQYF
.	TRBV7-9	TRBJ1-4	many	TGTGCCAGCAGCTCGCCTGGATCTGGGGAAAAACTGTTTTTT	CASSSPGSGEKLFF
TRBD1	TRBV28	TRBJ2-2	.	TGTGCCAGCAGTCCCCGACAGGGATTGAACACCGGGGAGCTGTTTTTT	CASSPRQGLNTGELFF
.	TRBV30	TRBJ2-1	once	TGTGCCCGGGGGGGGGAAACCCGGACAGGATCCTACAATGAGCAGTTCTTC	CARGGETRTGSYNEQFF
TRBD1	TRBV7-9	TRBJ1-2	few	TGTGCCAGCAGCGTTTCAGGGGGCTCTACAGGGGGCTACACCTTC	CASSVSGGSTGGYTF
.	TRBV6-1	TRBJ1-4	many	TGTGCCAGCAGTGACTGGGGAGGGCAAGAAAAACTGTTTTTT	CASSDWGGQEKLFF
.	TRBV6-5	TRBJ1-1	many	TGTGCCAGCAGTTTCGGGAAACCGGGGACTGAAGCTTTCTTT	CASSFGKPGTEAFF
TRBD2	TRBV9	TRBJ2-1	few	TGTGCCAGCAGCGCCGCCTCTAGCGGGCCTTCCTACAATGAGCAGTTCTTC	CASSAASSGPSYNEQFF
TRBD1	TRBV4-3	TRBJ1-2	.	TGCGCCAGCAGCCAAGAGACAGGGACTAGTAACGCTAACTATGGCTACACCTTC	CASSQETGTSNANYGYTF
.	TRBV5-5	TRBJ2-1	.	TGTGCCACATCAGGGGGGGGGGCTAGCGGTGAGCAGTTCTTC	CATSGGGASGEQFF
.	TRBV29-1	TRBJ2-3	many	TGCAGCGTTGAAGATTCACAGGGTCCCACAGATACGCAGTATTTT	CSVEDSQGPTDTQYF
.	TRBV12-3/TRBV12-4	TRBJ2-2	.	TGTGCCAGCAGTACGACAGGAGGCACGGACACCGGGGAGCTGTTTTTT	CASSTTGGTDTGELFF
TRBD1	TRBV25-1	TRBJ1-5	.	TGTGCCAGCAGTGGCTCCGGGACAGGCATCAATCAGCCCCAGCATTTT	CASSGSGTGINQPQHF
.	TRBV21-1	TRBJ1-1	many	TGTGCCAGCGGGGACAGGGTAGGGACTGAAGCTTTCTTT	CASGDRVGTEAFF
TRBD1	TRBV29-1	TRBJ1-5	many	TGCAGCGTTCTAGGGGGCGATAGCAATCAGCCCCAGCATTTT	CSVLGGDSNQPQHF
TRBD1	TRBV6-2/TRBV6-3	TRBJ1-2	few	TGTGCCAGCAGTCCCCTAACGACAGGGACTGGCTACACCTTC	CASSPLTTGTGYTF
.	TRBV19	TRBJ1-5	.	TGTGCCAGTAGTATCGGCAGCCGTAGCAATCAGCCCCAGCATTTT	CASSIGSRSNQPQHF
.	TRBV27	TRBJ1-5	few	TGTGCCAGCAGATCGTCGGGCGGCAATCAGCCCCAGCATTTT	CASRSSGGNQPQHF
.	TRBV30	TRBJ2-5	many	TGTGCCTGGAGTGTACAGGGAAGCGCAGAGACCCAGTACTTC	CAWSVQGSAETQYF
.	TRBV6-6	TRBJ1-3	many	TGTGCCAGCAGTTACAATGAGAACACCATATATTTT	CASSYNENTIYF
.	TRBV4-1	TRBJ2-7	.	TGCGCCAGCAGCCAAGACTGGATAGGGTCCTACGAGCAGCACTTC	CASSQDWIGSYEQHF
.	TRBV30	TRBJ2-7	few	TGTGCCTGGACGCAAGAAAGGTCCAAAGCCTACGAGCAGTACTTC	CAWTQERSKAYEQYF
TRBD2	TRBV29-1	TRBJ2-5	.	TGCAGCGTCATAGGACCAGCGGGGGAGGCCCAAGAGACCCAGTACTTC	CSVIGPAGEAQETQYF
TRBD1	TRBV7-8	TRBJ2-3	many	TGTGCCAGCAGCTTAATAGGACAGGTATACGCAGATACGCAGTATTTT	CASSLIGQVYADTQYF
.	TRBV4-3	TRBJ2-1	.	TGCGCCAGCAGCCATTCTAGGGGGAGCTCCTACAATGAGCAGTTCTTC	CASSHSRGSSYNEQFF